These T cell receptor beta chains were read from a single sample in a study of cytotoxic CD8 clonotypes in ibrutinib-treated CLL. Only in-frame clones appear in the TCRdb table, and some are missing; sequencing was by immunoSEQ multiplex PCR. The sample lists some 140,000 clones, approximately 90% occurring once. The specimen comprised PBMCs, sampled after 12 months of ibrutinib treatment. The receptors originated from a human donor with chronic lymphocytic leukemia. Both conserved end residues are part of each CDR3. Each record gives: J gene, clone size, V gene, CDR3 length, D gene, CDR3 DNA, CDR3 protein. A D gene is named only where the DNA matches it firmly. Some rows mark clone size as missing; the rest say once, few, many or name a class of expanded clone.

J: TRBJ2-2; size: -; V: TRBV4-3; length: 15; D: -; DNA: TGCGCCAGCAGCCAAGATCTTGGCGGCACCGGGGAGCTGTTTTTT; CDR3: CASSQDLGGTGELFF
J: TRBJ1-2; size: -; V: TRBV6-6; length: 15; D: -; DNA: TGTGCCAGCATAAAATGGGGGCGGACAGACTATGGCTACACCTTC; CDR3: CASIKWGRTDYGYTF
J: TRBJ2-3; size: once; V: TRBV28; length: 15; D: TRBD2; DNA: TGTGCCAGCAGTCTTCGACTAGCGGGAACAGATACGCAGTATTTT; CDR3: CASSLRLAGTDTQYF
J: TRBJ1-2; size: -; V: TRBV19; length: 14; D: -; DNA: TGTGCCAGTAGTATGGGGGTTATAAACTATGGCTACACCTTC; CDR3: CASSMGVINYGYTF
J: TRBJ2-1; size: once; V: TRBV28; length: 11; D: -; DNA: TGTGCCAGCACAGAATACGATGAGCAGTTCTTC; CDR3: CASTEYDEQFF
J: TRBJ2-2; size: -; V: TRBV27; length: 18; D: TRBD2; DNA: TGTGCCAGCAGTTTAACCCCCTTGGGTAGCGGGACCACCGGGGAGCTGTTTTTT; CDR3: CASSLTPLGSGTTGELFF
J: TRBJ2-3; size: -; V: TRBV18; length: 14; D: -; DNA: TGTGCCAGTCGTTTATCGGGGGTTACAGATACGCAGTATTTT; CDR3: CASRLSGVTDTQYF
J: TRBJ2-1; size: -; V: TRBV7-7; length: 15; D: TRBD1; DNA: TGTGCTAGCAGCGTTGGGACAGGGACCTACAATGAGCAGTTCTTC; CDR3: CASSVGTGTYNEQFF
J: TRBJ2-1; size: -; V: TRBV20-1; length: 11; D: -; DNA: TGCAGTGCTAGAGAGAGAGTGGGTTTTTTCTTC; CDR3: CSARERVGFFF
J: TRBJ2-2; size: few; V: TRBV19; length: 16; D: -; DNA: TGTGCCAGTAGTATAGCGGTCCCCCCGAACACCGGGGAGCTGTTTTTT; CDR3: CASSIAVPPNTGELFF
J: TRBJ2-2; size: -; V: TRBV7-9; length: 15; D: TRBD1; DNA: TGTGCCAGCAGCTCCAGTCGGACAGGGTTCGGGGAGCTGTTTTTT; CDR3: CASSSSRTGFGELFF
J: TRBJ2-7; size: -; V: TRBV27; length: 13; D: TRBD1; DNA: TGTGCCAGCCGGACAGGTTCCCCCTACGAGCAGTACTTC; CDR3: CASRTGSPYEQYF
J: TRBJ2-7; size: -; V: TRBV5-1; length: 15; D: -; DNA: TGCGCCAGCAGCCCGAGGGGGGAGGGCGCCTACGAGCAGTACTTC; CDR3: CASSPRGEGAYEQYF
J: TRBJ2-1; size: -; V: TRBV13; length: 15; D: TRBD2; DNA: TGTGCCAGCAGCTTGAGACTAGCGGGAACCAATGAGCAGTTCTTC; CDR3: CASSLRLAGTNEQFF
J: TRBJ2-1; size: once; V: TRBV19; length: 14; D: -; DNA: TGTGCCAGTAGTATAGTAGGCAACTACAATGAGCAGTTCTTC; CDR3: CASSIVGNYNEQFF
J: TRBJ1-1; size: -; V: TRBV6-5; length: 12; D: -; DNA: TGTGCCAGCAGTTACTCGATAGGACTGCGTAGCTTT; CDR3: CASSYSIGLRSF
J: TRBJ2-3; size: -; V: TRBV7-9; length: 15; D: TRBD2; DNA: TGTGCCAGCAGCCGCGGGACTAGCGACCCCGATACGCAGTATTTT; CDR3: CASSRGTSDPDTQYF
J: TRBJ1-2; size: -; V: TRBV28; length: 14; D: -; DNA: TGTGCCAGCAGTTTACCTCAGGGAAACTATGGCTACACCTTC; CDR3: CASSLPQGNYGYTF
J: TRBJ2-2; size: -; V: TRBV28; length: 21; D: TRBD2; DNA: TGTGCCAGCAGAACCTGGGGGCAGGGGAACCTTGCCGGGAGGGCCGCCGGGGAGCTGTTTTTT; CDR3: CASRTWGQGNLAGRAAGELFF
J: TRBJ2-3; size: -; V: TRBV7-3; length: 13; D: -; DNA: TGTGCCAGCAGCCCTCCCTTCTCAGATACGCAGTATTTT; CDR3: CASSPPFSDTQYF
J: TRBJ1-4; size: -; V: TRBV19; length: 18; D: TRBD1; DNA: TGTGCCAGTAGTATCTGGACAGGGTGGGAAAGAACTAATGAAAAACTGTTTTTT; CDR3: CASSIWTGWERTNEKLFF
J: TRBJ2-1; size: -; V: TRBV18; length: 15; D: -; DNA: TGTGCCAGCTCACCACGGACAGGAGGGATCGATGAGCAGTTCTTC; CDR3: CASSPRTGGIDEQFF
J: TRBJ1-1; size: -; V: TRBV27; length: 13; D: -; DNA: TGTGCCAGCAGTACCACCTTGGGGAGTGAAGCTTTCTTT; CDR3: CASSTTLGSEAFF
J: TRBJ1-1; size: -; V: TRBV6-6; length: 14; D: -; DNA: TGTGCGACCGGGGCCCTACAGGAGAACACTGAAGCTTTCTTT; CDR3: CATGALQENTEAFF
J: TRBJ1-1; size: -; V: TRBV18; length: 16; D: TRBD1; DNA: TGTGCCAGCTCACCTTCGACAGGGCAGTTGAGCACTGAAGCTTTCTTT; CDR3: CASSPSTGQLSTEAFF
J: TRBJ2-7; size: -; V: TRBV18; length: 14; D: TRBD2; DNA: TGTGCCAGCCAGCTAGCGGGAGGGCCGGGGGAGCAGTACTTC; CDR3: CASQLAGGPGEQYF
J: TRBJ2-3; size: -; V: TRBV27; length: 11; D: -; DNA: TGTGCCAGCAGCTCCACAGATACGCAGTATTTT; CDR3: CASSSTDTQYF
J: TRBJ2-3; size: -; V: TRBV7-2; length: 12; D: -; DNA: TGTGCCAGCAGCCTTTTCACAGATACGCAGTATTTT; CDR3: CASSLFTDTQYF
J: TRBJ1-5; size: -; V: TRBV18; length: 16; D: -; DNA: TGTGCCAGCTCACTCGGTATGGTCAGGAACAATCAGCCCCAGCATTTT; CDR3: CASSLGMVRNNQPQHF
J: TRBJ1-5; size: once; V: TRBV2; length: 15; D: -; DNA: TGTGCCAGCAGTGGAGGACAGCCAGGTGACCAGCCCCAGCATTTT; CDR3: CASSGGQPGDQPQHF
J: TRBJ2-5; size: -; V: TRBV7-9; length: 12; D: -; DNA: TGTGCCAGCAGCCTTATACTAGAGACCCAGTACTTC; CDR3: CASSLILETQYF
J: TRBJ1-5; size: -; V: TRBV2; length: 12; D: -; DNA: TGTGCCAGCAGACCAGAGGGAGGGCCCCAGCATTTT; CDR3: CASRPEGGPQHF
J: TRBJ1-4; size: many; V: TRBV20-1; length: 11; D: -; DNA: TGCCAGACAGAGACTAATGAAAAACTGTTTTTT; CDR3: CQTETNEKLFF
J: TRBJ2-7; size: -; V: TRBV9; length: 15; D: -; DNA: TGTGCCAGCAGCCTCGGGGGTGCGAGCTCCTACGAGCAGTACTTC; CDR3: CASSLGGASSYEQYF
J: TRBJ2-4; size: -; V: TRBV28; length: 15; D: -; DNA: TGTGCCAGCAGTTTACTCGGGGGCCGCGAAAACATTCAGTACTTC; CDR3: CASSLLGGRENIQYF
J: TRBJ2-3; size: -; V: TRBV7-9; length: 15; D: -; DNA: TGTGCCAGCAGCCCTCGCCGGGGCTACACAGATACGCAGTATTTT; CDR3: CASSPRRGYTDTQYF
J: TRBJ1-4; size: once; V: TRBV5-1; length: 15; D: TRBD1; DNA: TGCGCCAGCAGCTTGGTGGGACAGGGCAGTGAAAAACTGTTTTTT; CDR3: CASSLVGQGSEKLFF
J: TRBJ2-7; size: -; V: TRBV7-8; length: 13; D: -; DNA: TGTGCCAGCAAAAAAGGGGGGAGCTACGAGCAGTACTTC; CDR3: CASKKGGSYEQYF
J: TRBJ2-5; size: -; V: TRBV14; length: 15; D: -; DNA: TGTGCCAGCAGCCTCCAATCAGGGCGCGGAGAGACCCAGTACTTC; CDR3: CASSLQSGRGETQYF
J: TRBJ2-1; size: -; V: TRBV11-2; length: 13; D: TRBD1; DNA: TGTGCCAGCAGTTTGACAGGGGCCAATGAGCAGTTCTTC; CDR3: CASSLTGANEQFF
J: TRBJ2-7; size: once; V: TRBV19; length: 13; D: TRBD2; DNA: TGTGCCAGTAGGGGGACTAGGTCCTACGAGCAGTACTTC; CDR3: CASRGTRSYEQYF
J: TRBJ2-3; size: -; V: TRBV7-8; length: 15; D: -; DNA: TGTGCCAGCAGCTATAGCGGAACCTACACAGATACGCAGTATTTT; CDR3: CASSYSGTYTDTQYF
J: TRBJ2-3; size: -; V: TRBV6-5; length: 15; D: -; DNA: TGTGCCAGCAGTTACTCCGGGCGCAGGACAGATACGCAGTATTTT; CDR3: CASSYSGRRTDTQYF
J: TRBJ1-5; size: -; V: TRBV5-8; length: 15; D: -; DNA: TGTGCCAGCAGCCCTACGGACAGCCCCAATCAGCCCCAGCATTTT; CDR3: CASSPTDSPNQPQHF
J: TRBJ1-1; size: once; V: TRBV18; length: 14; D: -; DNA: TGTGCCAGCTCACAAGGTGCGGGGAACACTGAAGCTTTCTTT; CDR3: CASSQGAGNTEAFF
J: TRBJ2-7; size: -; V: TRBV11-2; length: 20; D: TRBD2; DNA: TGTGCCAGCAGCTTAGATTTGGGAGTTAGCGGGAGGGCCACCTCCTACGAGCAGTACTTC; CDR3: CASSLDLGVSGRATSYEQYF